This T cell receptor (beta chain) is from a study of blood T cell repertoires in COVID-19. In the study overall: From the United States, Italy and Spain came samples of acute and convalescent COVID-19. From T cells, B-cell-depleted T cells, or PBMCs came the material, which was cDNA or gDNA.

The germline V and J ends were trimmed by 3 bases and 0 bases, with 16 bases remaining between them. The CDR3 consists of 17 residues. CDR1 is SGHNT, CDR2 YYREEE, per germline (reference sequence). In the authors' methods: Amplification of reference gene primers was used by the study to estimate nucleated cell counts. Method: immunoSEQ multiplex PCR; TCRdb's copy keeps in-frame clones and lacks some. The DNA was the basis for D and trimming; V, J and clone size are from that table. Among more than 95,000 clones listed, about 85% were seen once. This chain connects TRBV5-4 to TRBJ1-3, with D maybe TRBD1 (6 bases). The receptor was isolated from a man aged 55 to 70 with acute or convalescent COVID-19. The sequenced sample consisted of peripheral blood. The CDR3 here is CASSSPGGRLSGNTIYF. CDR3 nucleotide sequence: TGTGCCAGCAGCTCTCCGGGGGGCCGCCTCTCTGGAAACACCATATATTTT.